One sample yielded the 11 T cell receptor beta chains listed below, sequenced in a study of PD-L1 blockade in urothelial cancer. Libraries were prepared by immunoSEQ multiplex PCR; TCRdb keeps only in-frame clonotypes and omits some of them. This table has 70,000 to 75,000 clones, approximately 87% appearing once. Time point reported: pretreatment peripheral blood. Sequences were derived from PBMCs, sampled around atezolizumab (anti-PD-L1) treatment. The receptors come from a man between 65 and 85 years old with urothelial cancer.

The rearrangement uses TRBV20-1 and TRBJ1-1; unclear D gene. Germline values: CDR1 DFQATT, CDR2 SNEGSKA (reference sequence). V shed 4 bases and J shed 4 bases, with 7 bases lying between them. There are 11 residues in the CDR3. The DNA for the CDR3 is TGCAGTGCTAACCGGGGCACTGAAGCTTTCTTT. It is translated as CSANRGTEAFF.

This chain's CDR3 is CASPSPGLAGGTGELFF. The CDR3 DNA reads as TGTGCCAGCCCCAGTCCGGGACTAGCGGGAGGGACCGGGGAGCTGTTTTTT. The gene calls are TRBV7-2 and TRBJ2-2, with TRBD2 identical over 16 bases. This CDR3 region has 17 residues. Germline V gives CDR1 SGHTA, CDR2 FQGNSA. The junction had 8 bases not matched to a gene; V was cut back by 8 bases and J by 5 bases.

The rearrangement uses TRBV5-4 and TRBJ1-2; D ambiguous. The V end lost 4 bases, the J end lost 8 bases, and 12 bases lay between the germline ends. CDR1 is SGHNT, CDR2 YYREEE, per germline (reference sequence). This CDR3 is built from 12 residues. The CDR3 here is CASSLDRPGYTF. The CDR3 DNA reads as TGTGCCAGCAGCCTAGACCGTCCGGGCTACACCTTC.

This CDR3 is CASSPETSGSYEQYF. CDR3 nucleotides: TGTGCCAGCAGTCCCGAAACCAGCGGCAGCTACGAGCAGTACTTC. This chain joins TRBV9 and TRBJ2-7; D perhaps matches TRBD2 (5 bases). The germline V gene has CDR1 SGDLS and CDR2 YYNGEE. This CDR3 region has 15 residues. V lost 5 bases to trimming and J lost 3 bases, with 18 bases between them.

The gene calls are TRBV6-5 and TRBJ1-1, with 7 bases that match TRBD1. The CDR3 contains 13 residues. CDR1 MNHEY and CDR2 SVGAGI come from the germline V gene. V lost 0 bases, J lost 7 bases, and 2 bases stayed unmatched. In DNA, the CDR3 is TGTGCCAGCAGTTACTCCGGACAGGATGAAGCTTTCTTT. Amino acids: CASSYSGQDEAFF.

The chain uses TRBV4-2 and TRBJ2-2; no definite D call. The CDR3 extends over 15 amino acids. Germline CDR1 and CDR2: LGHNA and YNFKEQ. Trimming pared 1 base from V and 0 bases from J, leaving 6 bases between. CDR3 amino acids: CASSQGATNTGELFF. Written as DNA, the CDR3 is TGTGCCAGCAGCCAAGGAGCGACGAACACCGGGGAGCTGTTTTTT.

The chain uses TRBV25-1 and TRBJ2-1; 7 bases agree with TRBD1. The V gene's germline CDR1 is MGHDK and CDR2 SYGVNS. Trimming at V came to 1 base and at J to 5 bases, leaving 5 bases not matched to a gene. This CDR3 region has 15 residues. CDR3 loop: CASSELGGAHNEQFF. CDR3 in DNA: TGTGCCAGCAGTGAATTAGGGGGCGCGCACAATGAGCAGTTCTTC.

J is TRBJ2-5 and V is TRBV5-4; 7 bases are shared with TRBD2. The ends lost 1 base at V and 5 bases at J; junction bases unmatched: 11. This CDR3 spans 16 amino acids. Looked up from germline, CDR1 is SGHNT and CDR2 is YYREEE (reference sequence). The CDR3 nucleotides are TGTGCCAGCAGCTTGCCAGGGAGGGAGTCCAGGGAGACCCAGTACTTC. Encoded protein: CASSLPGRESRETQYF.

V is TRBV2 and J is TRBJ1-1; D unclear. The germline gives CDR1 SNHLY, CDR2 FYNNEI. The CDR3 is made up of 15 amino acids. Trimming removed 1 base at V and 0 bases at J, with 9 bases between. CDR3: CASSEGEVLNTEAFF. The DNA of the CDR3 is TGTGCCAGCAGTGAAGGAGAGGTGCTGAACACTGAAGCTTTCTTT.

The rearrangement links TRBV7-2 to TRBJ2-2; TRBD2 is a possible D gene (6 bases). The V gene's germline CDR1 is SGHTA and CDR2 FQGNSA. Trimming left V 2 bases short and J 3 bases short, with 16 bases between. CDR3 length: 17 residues. CDR3 loop: CASSLRLAGLYTGELFF. The CDR3 DNA reads TGTGCCAGCAGCTTAAGGTTGGCGGGACTTTACACCGGGGAGCTGTTTTTT. Full variable domain (remainder filled in from reference TRBV7-2 and TRBJ2-2): GAGVSQSPSNKVTEKGKDVELRCDPISGHTALYWYRQSLGQGLEFLIYFQGNSAPDKSGLPSDRFSAERTGGSVSTLTIQRTQQEDSAVYLCASSLRLAGLYTGELFFGEGSRLTVL.

The chain recombines TRBV6-1 with TRBJ1-1; the match to TRBD1 covers 7 bases. The CDR3 extends over 14 amino acids. The junction had 7 bases not matched to a gene; V was cut back by 5 bases and J by 4 bases. In germline, CDR1 is MNHNS, CDR2 SASEGT. The CDR3 DNA is TGTGCCAGCAGTTTCTCGGGACAGCCCACTGAAGCTTTCTTT. Translated: CASSFSGQPTEAFF.